The 19 T cell receptor beta chains below were found in one sample sequenced in a study of CD8+ T cells in alopecia areata. Treatment in this sample: oral pan-JAK inhibitor, 5-10 mg twice daily. RNA was isolated and reverse transcribed to cDNA, the sequencing template. Some clones are missing from TCRdb's copy, which holds only in-frame ones; the method was immunoSEQ multiplex PCR. The sample has 150,000 or so clones; around 58% are singletons. The material sequenced was CD4+ T cells sorted from blood, taken at approximately week 61, from a patient treated with tofacitinib. Receptor source: a human donor with alopecia areata.

The V gene is TRBV7-3, the J gene TRBJ2-2; D is possibly TRBD2 (6 bases). Germline V gene sequence: CDR1 SGHTA, CDR2 FQGTGA. Trimming pared 2 bases from V and 6 bases from J, leaving 13 bases between. CDR3 length: 15 residues. The CDR3 bases are TGTGCCAGCAGCTTATATGGAGGGAGTCCCGGGGAGCTGTTTTTT. It translates to CASSLYGGSPGELFF.

The rearrangement links TRBV30 to TRBJ1-1; D not resolved. This CDR3 has 13 amino acids. V was cut by 4 bases and J by 5 bases, with 14 bases left in between. Germline loops: CDR1 GTSNPN, CDR2 SVGIG (reference sequence). Here the CDR3 reads CAWNPSRWTEAFF. The CDR3 DNA reads as TGTGCCTGGAACCCTTCCCGGTGGACTGAAGCTTTCTTT.

The chain couples TRBV7-8 to TRBJ1-2; no firm D call. Germline values: CDR1 SGHVS, CDR2 FQNEAQ. The CDR3 loop spans 13 amino acids. With 5 bases removed from V and 8 bases from J, the gap between germline ends came to 15 bases. The chain's CDR3 is CASSPDALGGYTF. The CDR3 nucleotides read TGTGCCAGCAGCCCGGATGCGCTGGGAGGCTACACCTTC. Filled out from reference TRBV7-8 and TRBJ1-2, the complete variable domain reads GAGVSQSPRYKVAKRGQDVALRCDPISGHVSLFWYQQALGQGPEFLTYFQNEAQLDKSGLPSDRFFAERPEGSVSTLKIQRTQQEDSAVYLCASSPDALGGYTFGSGTRLTVV.

This clone has only a few counts. The CDR3 DNA reads TGTGCCAGCAAAAAAGGGACAGTCTCCTACGAGCAGTACTTC. It specifies CASKKGTVSYEQYF. The gene calls are TRBV6-5 and TRBJ2-7, with TRBD1 matching over 7 bases. This CDR3 comprises 14 residues. Germline assignment: CDR1 MNHEY and CDR2 SVGAGI. Losses at the gene ends were 7 bases for V and 0 bases for J; bases not matched to a gene: 6.

This chain uses TRBV7-2 with TRBJ1-2; perhaps TRBD1 as D (6 bases). V was shortened by 5 bases and J by 2 bases, with 12 bases between the two germline ends. The CDR3 is 14 residues long. The germline V gene has CDR1 SGHTA and CDR2 FQGNSA. The CDR3 coding sequence is TGTGCCAGCAGCCTATACAGGGACAACTATGGCTACACCTTC. It specifies CASSLYRDNYGYTF.

V gene TRBV9 combines with J gene TRBJ2-6; D is unclear. CDR1 is SGDLS, CDR2 YYNGEE, per germline. This CDR3 has 13 residues. V lost 0 bases and J 2 bases, leaving 0 bases between the germline ends. The CDR3 coding sequence is TGTGCCAGCAGCGTAGCTGGGGCCAACGTCCTGACTTTC. As protein: CASSVAGANVLTF.

This clone was seen only once. The rearrangement joins TRBV29-1 to TRBJ1-5; D possibly corresponds to TRBD1 (5 bases). This CDR3 comprises 14 residues. V lost 4 bases to trimming and J lost 2 bases, with 12 bases between them. From germline, CDR1 is SQVTM and CDR2 ANQGSEA. The CDR3 here is CSVVEARGNQPQHF. For the CDR3, the DNA is TGCAGCGTTGTAGAAGCCAGGGGCAATCAGCCCCAGCATTTT.

The rearrangement uses TRBV2 and TRBJ2-5, with D perhaps matching TRBD1 or TRBD2 (5 bases each). Germline CDR1 is SNHLY and CDR2 is FYNNEI. The CDR3 has 15 residues. V shed 5 bases and J shed 5 bases, with 18 bases lying between them. DNA for the CDR3: TGTGCCAGCAGTAACCCTCACGGGGCGTGGGAGACCCAGTACTTC. Translation: CASSNPHGAWETQYF.

This clone was counted a few times. V gene TRBV16 combines with J gene TRBJ1-1; no firm D call. Germline V gene data show CDR1 as KGHSY and CDR2 as FQNENV. V lost 3 bases and J 3 bases, leaving 8 bases between the germline ends. This CDR3 spans 13 amino acids. CDR3 residues: CASSQGSYTEAFF. Here the CDR3 DNA reads TGTGCCAGCAGCCAGGGCAGTTACACTGAAGCTTTCTTT.

The chain recombines TRBV5-6 with TRBJ2-7; 7 bases are shared with TRBD1. CDR1 and CDR2 from the germline V gene are SGHDT and YYEEEE. This CDR3 is built from 16 residues. Germline trimming cut 4 bases from V and 2 bases from J; bases unmatched to any gene: 12. This chain's CDR3 is CASSIIPGQPPYEQYF. In DNA form, the CDR3 reads TGTGCCAGCAGCATCATACCGGGACAGCCGCCCTACGAGCAGTACTTC.

This clone was counted only a few times. The chain couples TRBV5-6 to TRBJ2-7; D is perhaps TRBD1 (6 bases). The CDR3 extends over 14 amino acids. V was clipped by 1 base and J by 7 bases, with 15 bases between them. Germline CDR1 reads SGHDT; CDR2 reads YYEEEE. Here the CDR3 reads CASSLRDRPTEQYF. For the CDR3, the DNA is TGTGCCAGCAGCTTGCGAGACAGGCCTACGGAGCAGTACTTC.

The table lists this clone with a few counts. The rearrangement joins TRBV19 to TRBJ1-4, with 9 bases matching TRBD1. V dropped 5 bases and J dropped 3; count of bases not matched to a gene: 19. Germline CDR1 LNHDA, CDR2 SQIVND (reference sequence). CDR3 length: 20 amino acids. This CDR3 reads CASSPRPGQGVKAANEKLFF. The CDR3 region has the DNA TGTGCCAGTAGTCCCAGACCGGGACAGGGCGTTAAAGCGGCTAATGAAAAACTGTTTTTT.

The V gene is TRBV5-1, the J gene TRBJ2-3, with 8 positions matching TRBD2. Germline V gene sequence: CDR1 SGHRS, CDR2 YFSETQ. CDR3 length: 14 amino acids. The V segment lost 1 base and the J segment 3 bases; nucleotides outside the gene matches: 1. The CDR3: CASSLSGGTDTQYF. The CDR3 bases are TGCGCCAGCAGCTTGTCGGGGGGGACAGATACGCAGTATTTT.

The gene calls are TRBV5-6 and TRBJ2-1; a weak D match, TRBD2 (6 bases). The CDR3 sequence is 16 residues long. Per the germline V gene, CDR1 is SGHDT and CDR2 is YYEEEE. Deletions cut 3 bases from V and 3 bases from J, with 16 bases between. The CDR3 loop is CASSSRHGGLYNEQFF. The CDR3 nucleotides are TGTGCCAGCAGCTCAAGACACGGAGGGCTCTACAATGAGCAGTTCTTC.

This clone was counted a single time. The V and J genes are TRBV6-5 and TRBJ2-7; D could derive from TRBD1 or TRBD2 (7 bases each). The CDR3 sequence is 14 residues long. CDR1 is MNHEY, CDR2 SVGAGI, per germline. Trimming shortened V by 6 bases and J by 7 bases, and 19 bases separated the two germline ends. In DNA, the CDR3 is TGTGCCAGCAGCCGGGGACAGCGGGGATGGGAGCAGTACTTC. Translation gives CASSRGQRGWEQYF.

V is TRBV5-4 and J is TRBJ2-5, with TRBD1 matching 10 bases. CDR1 and CDR2 (germline): SGHNT, YYREEE (reference sequence). This CDR3 spans 13 amino acids. Unmatched junction bases numbered 1, after V lost 4 bases and J lost 4 bases. The CDR3 coding sequence is TGTGCCAGCAGCCGGGACAGGGGAGAGACCCAGTACTTC. Translating gives CASSRDRGETQYF.

This chain links TRBV7-9 with TRBJ1-1; D remains ambiguous. Trimming shortened V by 1 base and J by 0 bases, and 6 bases separated the two germline ends. The CDR3 sequence is 14 residues long. Germline lookup yields CDR1 SEHNR and CDR2 FQNEAQ (reference sequence). The CDR3 reads CASSLGLVNTEAFF. The DNA of the CDR3 is TGTGCCAGCAGCTTAGGACTCGTGAACACTGAAGCTTTCTTT.

This chain uses TRBV29-1 with TRBJ1-3; D uncertain. This CDR3 has 13 residues. V dropped 5 bases and J dropped 8 bases, with 16 bases sitting between them. CDR1 SQVTM and CDR2 ANQGSEA come from the germline V gene. CDR3 nucleotide sequence: TGCAGCGTTTCCGGGATCGACGGAGACACCATATATTTT. This encodes CSVSGIDGDTIYF.

The V call is TRBV5-4, the J call TRBJ2-5; D is possibly TRBD1 or TRBD2 (5 bases each). CDR1 is SGHNT, CDR2 YYREEE, per germline (reference sequence). CDR3 length equals 16 residues. With 0 bases removed from V and 2 bases from J, the gap between germline ends came to 14 bases. CDR3 nucleotide sequence: TGTGCCAGCAGCTTGGCCCCAGGGACCACACAAGAGACCCAGTACTTC. It is translated as CASSLAPGTTQETQYF.